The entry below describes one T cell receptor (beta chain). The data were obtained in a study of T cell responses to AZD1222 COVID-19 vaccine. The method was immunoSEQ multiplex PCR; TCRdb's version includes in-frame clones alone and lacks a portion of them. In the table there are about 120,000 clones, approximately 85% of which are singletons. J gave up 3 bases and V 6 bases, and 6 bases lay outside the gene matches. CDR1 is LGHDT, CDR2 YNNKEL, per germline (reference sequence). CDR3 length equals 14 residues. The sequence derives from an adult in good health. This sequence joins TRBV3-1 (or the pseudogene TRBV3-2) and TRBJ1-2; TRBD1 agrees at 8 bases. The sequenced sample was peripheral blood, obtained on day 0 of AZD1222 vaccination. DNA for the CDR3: TGTGCCAGCAGTCTGCCGGGACAGGACTATGGCTACACCTTC. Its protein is CASSLPGQDYGYTF.